The present TCR beta chain was sequenced within a study of CD8 T cells in Susac syndrome. The germline V gene encodes CDR1 DFQATT and CDR2 SNEGSKA (reference sequence). This CDR3 contains 14 residues. Trimming cost V 3 bases and J 8 bases, with 14 bases left between them. Comment on this clonotype: Its cognate antigen is unknown.

The study's findings and limits: The authors found no clonal expansion in Susac syndrome CD4+ T cell repertoires.

Reverse transcription used about 0.45 to 1 ug RNA and random hexamers. TCRdb analysed the immunoSEQ multiplex PCR reads with MiXCR anew, one entry per CDR3 protein. The table lists 77,000 or so distinct CDR3 sequences, about 92% of them singletons. Sequenced sample: CD4+ T cells from PBMCs. The clonotype comes from a human donor with Susac syndrome. The chain combines TRBV20-1 with TRBJ1-6; D might be TRBD1 (6 bases). The CDR3 sequence is CSASLGRGDSPLHF. The CDR3 DNA reads TGCAGTGCTAGCTTGGGTAGGGGGGATTCACCCCTCCACTTT.